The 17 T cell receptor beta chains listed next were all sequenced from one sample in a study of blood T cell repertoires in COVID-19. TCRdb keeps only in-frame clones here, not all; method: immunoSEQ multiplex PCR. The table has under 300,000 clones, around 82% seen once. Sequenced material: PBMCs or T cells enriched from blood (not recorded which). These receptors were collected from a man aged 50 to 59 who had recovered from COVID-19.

The CDR3 loop is CAIGGANEKLFF. In DNA form, the CDR3 reads TGTGCCATCGGGGGGGCTAATGAAAAACTGTTTTTT. The V and J genes are TRBV10-3 and TRBJ1-4, with TRBD1 as a possible D gene (5 bases). This CDR3 has 12 amino acids. Per germline, CDR1 ENHRY and CDR2 SYGVKD. The V gene lost 8 bases and the J gene lost 3 bases, with 7 bases spanning the gap.

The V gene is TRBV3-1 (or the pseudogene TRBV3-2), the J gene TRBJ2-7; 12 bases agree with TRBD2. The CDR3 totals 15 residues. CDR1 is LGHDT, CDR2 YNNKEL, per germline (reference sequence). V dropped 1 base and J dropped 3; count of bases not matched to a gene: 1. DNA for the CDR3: TGTGCCAGCAGCCAAGCTAGCGGGGGGGGCTACGAGCAGTACTTC. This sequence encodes CASSQASGGGYEQYF.

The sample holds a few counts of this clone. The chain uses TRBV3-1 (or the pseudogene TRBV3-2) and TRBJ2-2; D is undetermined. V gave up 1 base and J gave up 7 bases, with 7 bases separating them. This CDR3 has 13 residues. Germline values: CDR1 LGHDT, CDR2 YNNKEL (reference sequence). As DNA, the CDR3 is TGTGCCAGCAGCCAAGGTCTTAGCGGGGAGCTGTTTTTT. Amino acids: CASSQGLSGELFF.

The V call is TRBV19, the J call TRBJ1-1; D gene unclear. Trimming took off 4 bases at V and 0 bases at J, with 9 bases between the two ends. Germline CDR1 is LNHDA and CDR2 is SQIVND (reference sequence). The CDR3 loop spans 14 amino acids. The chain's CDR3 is CASSNPGMNTEAFF. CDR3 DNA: TGTGCCAGTAGTAACCCCGGTATGAACACTGAAGCTTTCTTT.

The CDR3 loop reads CASRNPGQGGDTQYF. The CDR3 coding sequence is TGTGCCAGCAGAAACCCGGGACAGGGTGGAGATACGCAGTATTTT. This rearrangement joins TRBV28 to TRBJ2-3; 9 bases agree with TRBD1. J gave up 5 bases and V 6 bases, and 9 bases lay outside the gene matches. The CDR3 is made up of 15 amino acids. CDR1 is MDHEN and CDR2 is SYDVKM in the germline V gene.

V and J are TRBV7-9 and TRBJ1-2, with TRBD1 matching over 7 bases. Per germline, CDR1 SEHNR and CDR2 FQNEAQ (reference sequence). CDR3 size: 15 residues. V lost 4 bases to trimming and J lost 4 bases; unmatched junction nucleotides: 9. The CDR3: CASSWTDRDPYGYTF. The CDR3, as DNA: TGTGCCAGCAGCTGGACTGACAGGGACCCCTATGGCTACACCTTC.

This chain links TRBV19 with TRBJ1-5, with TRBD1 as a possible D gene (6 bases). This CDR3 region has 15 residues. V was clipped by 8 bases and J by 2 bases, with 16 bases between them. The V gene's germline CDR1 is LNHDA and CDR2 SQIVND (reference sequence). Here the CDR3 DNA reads TGTGCCAGTGAACTGGGGGCTTGGGGCAATCAGCCCCAGCATTTT. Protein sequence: CASELGAWGNQPQHF. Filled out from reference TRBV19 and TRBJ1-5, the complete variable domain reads DGGITQSPKYLFRKEGQNVTLSCEQNLNHDAMYWYRQDPGQGLRLIYYSQIVNDFQKGDIAEGYSVSREKKESFPLTVTSAQKNPTAFYLCASELGAWGNQPQHFGDGTRLSIL.

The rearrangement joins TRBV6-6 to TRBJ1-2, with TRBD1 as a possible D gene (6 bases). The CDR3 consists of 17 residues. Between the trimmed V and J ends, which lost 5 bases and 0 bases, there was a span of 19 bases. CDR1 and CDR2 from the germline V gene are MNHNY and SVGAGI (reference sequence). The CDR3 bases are TGTGCCAGCAGTCTATGGGCCCGACAGGCAACTAACTATGGCTACACCTTC. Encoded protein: CASSLWARQATNYGYTF.

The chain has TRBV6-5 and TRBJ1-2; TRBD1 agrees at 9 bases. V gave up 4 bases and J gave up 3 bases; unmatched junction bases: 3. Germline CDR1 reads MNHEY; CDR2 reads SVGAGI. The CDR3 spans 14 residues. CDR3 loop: CASSWGQGDYGYTF. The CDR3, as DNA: TGTGCCAGCAGTTGGGGACAGGGTGACTATGGCTACACCTTC.

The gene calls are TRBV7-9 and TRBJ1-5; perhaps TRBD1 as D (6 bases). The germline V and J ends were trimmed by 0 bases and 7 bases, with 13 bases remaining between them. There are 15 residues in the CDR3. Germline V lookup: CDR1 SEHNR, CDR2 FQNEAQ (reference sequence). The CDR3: CASSLAGAGEQPQHF. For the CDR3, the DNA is TGTGCCAGCAGCTTAGCGGGGGCAGGGGAGCAGCCCCAGCATTTT.

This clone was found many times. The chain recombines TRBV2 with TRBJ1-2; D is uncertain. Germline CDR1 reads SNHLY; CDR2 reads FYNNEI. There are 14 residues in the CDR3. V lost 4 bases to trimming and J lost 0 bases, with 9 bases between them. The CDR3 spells CASSGEATNYGYTF. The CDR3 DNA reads TGTGCCAGCAGTGGCGAAGCGACTAACTATGGCTACACCTTC.

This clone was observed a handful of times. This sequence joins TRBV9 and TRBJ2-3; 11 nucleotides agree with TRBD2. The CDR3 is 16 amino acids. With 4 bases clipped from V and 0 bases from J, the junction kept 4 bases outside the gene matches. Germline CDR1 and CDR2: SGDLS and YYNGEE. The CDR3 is CASSLRTSGSTDTQYF. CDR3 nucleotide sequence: TGTGCCAGCAGCCTACGGACTAGCGGGAGCACAGATACGCAGTATTTT.

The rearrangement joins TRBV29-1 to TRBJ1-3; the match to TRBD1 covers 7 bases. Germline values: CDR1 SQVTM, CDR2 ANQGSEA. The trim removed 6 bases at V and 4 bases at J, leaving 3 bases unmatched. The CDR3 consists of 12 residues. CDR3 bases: TGCAGCGTGACAGGGTACGGAAACACCATATATTTT. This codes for CSVTGYGNTIYF.

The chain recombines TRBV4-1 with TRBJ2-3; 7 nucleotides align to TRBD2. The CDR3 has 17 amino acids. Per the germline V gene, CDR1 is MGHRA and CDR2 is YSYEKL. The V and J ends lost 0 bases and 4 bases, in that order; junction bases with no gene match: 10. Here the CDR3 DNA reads TGCGCCAGCAGCCAAGACGCCACTAGCGAGGTGGCAGATACGCAGTATTTT. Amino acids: CASSQDATSEVADTQYF.

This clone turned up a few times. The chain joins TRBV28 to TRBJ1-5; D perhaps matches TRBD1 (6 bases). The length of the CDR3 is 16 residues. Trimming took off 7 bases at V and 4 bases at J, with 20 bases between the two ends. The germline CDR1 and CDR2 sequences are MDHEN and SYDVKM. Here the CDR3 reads CASIRADSGWNQPQHF. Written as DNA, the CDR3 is TGTGCCAGCATCCGGGCGGACAGTGGATGGAATCAGCCCCAGCATTTT.

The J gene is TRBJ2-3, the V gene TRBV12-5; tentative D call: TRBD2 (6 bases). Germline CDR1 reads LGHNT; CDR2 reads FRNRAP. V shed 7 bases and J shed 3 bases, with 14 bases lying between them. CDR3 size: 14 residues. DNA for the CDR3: TGTGCTAGTGCCCTTTTGGGGAGGACAGATACGCAGTATTTT. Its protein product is CASALLGRTDTQYF. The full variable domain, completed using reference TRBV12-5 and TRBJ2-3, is DARVTQTPRHKVTEMGQEVTMRCQPILGHNTVFWYRQTMMQGLELLAYFRNRAPLDDSGMPKDRFSAEMPDATLATLKIQPSEPRDSAVYFCASALLGRTDTQYFGPGTRLTVL.

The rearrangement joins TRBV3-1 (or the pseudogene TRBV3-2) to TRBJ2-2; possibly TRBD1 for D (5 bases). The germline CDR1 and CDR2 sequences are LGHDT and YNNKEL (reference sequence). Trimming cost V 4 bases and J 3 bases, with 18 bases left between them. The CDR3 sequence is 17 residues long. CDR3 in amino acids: CASSPIPPSGYTGELFF. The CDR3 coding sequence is TGTGCCAGCAGCCCGATCCCCCCCTCAGGGTACACCGGGGAGCTGTTTTTT.